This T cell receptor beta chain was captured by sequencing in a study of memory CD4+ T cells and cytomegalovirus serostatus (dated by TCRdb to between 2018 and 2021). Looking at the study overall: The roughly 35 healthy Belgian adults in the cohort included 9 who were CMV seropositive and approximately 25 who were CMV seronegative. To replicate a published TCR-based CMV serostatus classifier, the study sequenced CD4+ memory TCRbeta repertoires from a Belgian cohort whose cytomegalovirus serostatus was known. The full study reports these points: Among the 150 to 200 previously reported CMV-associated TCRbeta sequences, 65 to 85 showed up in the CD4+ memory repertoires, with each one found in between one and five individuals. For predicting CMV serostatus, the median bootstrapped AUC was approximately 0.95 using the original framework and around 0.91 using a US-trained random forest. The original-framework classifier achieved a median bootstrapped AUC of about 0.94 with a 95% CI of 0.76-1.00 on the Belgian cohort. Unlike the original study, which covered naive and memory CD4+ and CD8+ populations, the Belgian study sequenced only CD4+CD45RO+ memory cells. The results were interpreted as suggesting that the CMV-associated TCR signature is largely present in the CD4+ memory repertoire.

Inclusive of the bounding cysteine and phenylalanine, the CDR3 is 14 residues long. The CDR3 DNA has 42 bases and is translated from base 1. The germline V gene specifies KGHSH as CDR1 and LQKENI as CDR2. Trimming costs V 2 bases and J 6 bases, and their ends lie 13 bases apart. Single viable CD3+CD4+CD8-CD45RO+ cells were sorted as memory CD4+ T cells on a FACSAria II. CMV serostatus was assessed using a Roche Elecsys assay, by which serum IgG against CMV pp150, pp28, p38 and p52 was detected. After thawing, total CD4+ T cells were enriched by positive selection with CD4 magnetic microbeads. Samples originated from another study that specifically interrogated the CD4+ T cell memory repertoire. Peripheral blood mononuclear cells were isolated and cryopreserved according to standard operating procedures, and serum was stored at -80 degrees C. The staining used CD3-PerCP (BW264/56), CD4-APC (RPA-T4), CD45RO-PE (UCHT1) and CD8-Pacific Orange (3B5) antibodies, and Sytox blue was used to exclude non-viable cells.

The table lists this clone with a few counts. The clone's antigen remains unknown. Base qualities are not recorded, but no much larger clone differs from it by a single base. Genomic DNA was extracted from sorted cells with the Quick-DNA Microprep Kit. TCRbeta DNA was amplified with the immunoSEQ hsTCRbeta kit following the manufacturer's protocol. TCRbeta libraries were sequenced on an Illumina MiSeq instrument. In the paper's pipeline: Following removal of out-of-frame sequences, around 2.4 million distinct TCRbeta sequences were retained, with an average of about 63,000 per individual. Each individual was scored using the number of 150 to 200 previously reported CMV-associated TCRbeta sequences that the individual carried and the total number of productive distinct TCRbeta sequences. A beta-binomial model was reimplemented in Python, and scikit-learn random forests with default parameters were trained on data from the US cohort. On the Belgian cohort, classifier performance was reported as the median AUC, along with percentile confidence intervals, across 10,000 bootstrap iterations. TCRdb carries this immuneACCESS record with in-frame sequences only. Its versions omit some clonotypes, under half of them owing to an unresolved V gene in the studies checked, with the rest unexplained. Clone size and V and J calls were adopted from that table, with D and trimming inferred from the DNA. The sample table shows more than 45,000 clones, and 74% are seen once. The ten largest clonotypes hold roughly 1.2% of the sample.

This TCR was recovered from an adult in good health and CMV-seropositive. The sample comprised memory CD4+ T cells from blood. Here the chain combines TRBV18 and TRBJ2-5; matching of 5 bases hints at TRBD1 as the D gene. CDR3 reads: CASSPAGMVKTQYF. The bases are TGTGCCAGCTCACCAGCAGGGATGGTAAAGACCCAGTACTTC.